This T cell receptor beta chain was documented in a study of blood T cell repertoires in COVID-19. Across the whole study: Samples taken during acute and convalescent COVID-19 were collected in the United States, Italy and Spain. The cDNA or gDNA used as material had been derived from T cells, B-cell-depleted T cells, or PBMCs.

As handled by the study authors: Counts of nucleated cells, estimated from reference gene primer amplification, were obtained. The table came from immunoSEQ multiplex PCR; TCRdb's copy has only in-frame clones and leaves some out. That table gives V, J and clone size, and the DNA gave D and trimming. This repertoire shows a few hundred thousand clones, about 89% found once; its top ten account for approximately 1.2%. The germline V and J ends were trimmed by 3 bases and 0 bases, with 15 bases remaining between them. CDR1 and CDR2 from the germline V gene are DFQATT and SNEGSKA (reference sequence). The CDR3 extends over 15 amino acids.

This chain connects TRBV20-1 to TRBJ2-7; D is uncertain. The sample was PBMCs or T cells enriched from blood (not recorded which). The source is a human donor in a cohort exposed to, infected with or recovered from COVID-19 (not recorded which). The donor label of this sample is uncertain. The chain's CDR3 is CSASRSFTSSYEQYF. DNA for the CDR3: TGCAGTGCTAGTCGTTCGTTTACCAGCTCCTACGAGCAGTACTTC.